This T cell receptor beta chain stems from a study of breast tumors, draining lymph nodes, adjacent tissues (dated by TCRdb to the mid-2010s). In terms of the full investigation: TCR beta repertoires were compared across tumor, adjacent nontumor tissue and axillary lymph nodes obtained from breast cancer patients. In human breast cancer, the study set out to evaluate how tumor, surrounding tissue and draining lymph node repertoires relate to one another and whether T cells may move between these sites.

Looking up the germline V gene yields CDR1 KGHDR and CDR2 SFDVKD. V loses 10 bases, J loses 4 bases, and the germline ends lie 7 bases apart. The CDR3 sequence holds 12 residues, the cysteine and phenylalanine included. The DNA shown is the 36-base CDR3, in frame from base 1. Lymph node samples came from the axillary draining lymph nodes of breast cancer patients. The full study reports these points: Tumor T-cell repertoires showed less diversity than lymph node repertoires and more diversity than nontumor tissue repertoires, and tumor T-cell repertoires showed preferential V and J gene usage. Tumor and nontumor tissue repertoires were found to be significantly more similar in luminal-like than in basal-like breast cancer. Rather than being directly demonstrated, the conclusion that tumor T cells originate in lymph nodes was presented as consistent with a hypothesis. A scenario in which most tumor T cells derive from the lymph node and then expand within tumor tissue was judged to be consistent with the data.

In regard to this clonotype: No antigen is known for it. Base qualities are not at hand, and no much larger clone is one base apart.

The instrument was an Illumina HiSeq 2000. Multiplex PCR amplification was used to generate the TCR beta chain libraries. High-throughput sequencing was used to analyze the amplified TCR beta chain products. TCRdb itself trimmed the public reads at Q25 with fastp, ran MiXCR and retained productive beta chains. For every CDR3 protein sequence, its rows merge into one entry that carries the most common genes and DNA. The sample includes around 190,000 distinct CDR3 sequences, with 30% to 35% observed a single time. Around 4% of the sample is taken by the ten largest. The TCR comes from a female donor with breast cancer. Some clones in this sample may be carry-over from other donors' samples. Here the chain combines TRBV24-1 and TRBJ2-6; the best D guess is TRBD2, with 5 bases matching. Sequencing used axillary lymph node tissue. The CDR3 reads CATPGGANVLTF. Read as DNA, the sequence is TGTGCCACTCCGGGAGGGGCCAACGTCCTGACTTTC.